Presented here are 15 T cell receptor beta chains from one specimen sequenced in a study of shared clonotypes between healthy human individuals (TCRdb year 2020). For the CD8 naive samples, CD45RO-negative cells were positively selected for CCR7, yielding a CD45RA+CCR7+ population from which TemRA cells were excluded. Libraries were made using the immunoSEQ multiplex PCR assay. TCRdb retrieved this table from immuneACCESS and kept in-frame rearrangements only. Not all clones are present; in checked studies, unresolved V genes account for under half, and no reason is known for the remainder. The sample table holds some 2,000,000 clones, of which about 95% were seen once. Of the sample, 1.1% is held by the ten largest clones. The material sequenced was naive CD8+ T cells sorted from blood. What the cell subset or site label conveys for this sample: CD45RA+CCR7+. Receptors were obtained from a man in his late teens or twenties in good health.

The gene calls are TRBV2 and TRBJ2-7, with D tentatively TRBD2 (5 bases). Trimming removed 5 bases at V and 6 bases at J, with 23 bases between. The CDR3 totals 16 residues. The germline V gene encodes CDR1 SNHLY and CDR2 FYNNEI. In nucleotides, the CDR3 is TGTGCCAGCAGTTTCATCGTGTTATCCCCGAGCGGCGAGCAGTACTTC. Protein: CASSFIVLSPSGEQYF.

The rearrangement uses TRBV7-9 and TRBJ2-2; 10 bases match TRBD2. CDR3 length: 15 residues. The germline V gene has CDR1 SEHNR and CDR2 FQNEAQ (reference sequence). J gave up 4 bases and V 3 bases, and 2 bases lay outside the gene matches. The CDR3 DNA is TGTGCCAGCAGCTTTACTAGCGGGGTCACCGGGGAGCTGTTTTTT. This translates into CASSFTSGVTGELFF.

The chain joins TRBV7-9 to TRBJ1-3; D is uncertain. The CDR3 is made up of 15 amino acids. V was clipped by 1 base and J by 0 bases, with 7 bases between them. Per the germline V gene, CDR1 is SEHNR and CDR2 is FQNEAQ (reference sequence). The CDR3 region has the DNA TGTGCCAGCAGCTTAGTGGTAGCCTCTGGAAACACCATATATTTT. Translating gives CASSLVVASGNTIYF.

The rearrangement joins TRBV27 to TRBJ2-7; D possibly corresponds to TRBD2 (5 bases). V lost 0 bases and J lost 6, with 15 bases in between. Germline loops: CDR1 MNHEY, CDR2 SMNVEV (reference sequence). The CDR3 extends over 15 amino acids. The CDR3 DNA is TGTGCCAGCAGTTTATCACTAGAGGCCCAGCGCGAGCAGTACTTC. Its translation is CASSLSLEAQREQYF.

DNA for the CDR3: TGCGCCAGCAGCCGTTTGGACAGTACTAATGAAAAACTGTTTTTT. Translation: CASSRLDSTNEKLFF. The chain links TRBV4-1 to TRBJ1-4; D might be TRBD1 (6 bases). This CDR3 spans 15 amino acids. The germline V gene encodes CDR1 MGHRA and CDR2 YSYEKL. Trimming cost V 4 bases and J 2 bases, with 11 bases left between them.

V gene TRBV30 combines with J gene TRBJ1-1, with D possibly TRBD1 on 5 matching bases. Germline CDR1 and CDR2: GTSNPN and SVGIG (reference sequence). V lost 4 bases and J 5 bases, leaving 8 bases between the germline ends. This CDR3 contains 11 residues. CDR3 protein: CAWNGGTEAFF. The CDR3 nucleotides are TGTGCCTGGAACGGGGGAACTGAAGCTTTCTTT.

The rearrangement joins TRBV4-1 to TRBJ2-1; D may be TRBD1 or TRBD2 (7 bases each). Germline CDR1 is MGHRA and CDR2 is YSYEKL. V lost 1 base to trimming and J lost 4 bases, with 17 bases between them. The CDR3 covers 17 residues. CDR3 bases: TGCGCCAGCAGCCAAGGAGGTGGCAGGGGGGGTTACAATGAGCAGTTCTTC. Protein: CASSQGGGRGGYNEQFF.

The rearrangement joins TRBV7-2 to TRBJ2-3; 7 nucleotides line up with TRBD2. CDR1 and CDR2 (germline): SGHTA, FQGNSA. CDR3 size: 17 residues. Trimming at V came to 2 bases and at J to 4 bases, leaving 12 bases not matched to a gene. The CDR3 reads CASSLPPSGVLPDTQYF. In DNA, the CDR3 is TGTGCCAGCAGCTTACCCCCCAGCGGGGTCTTACCAGATACGCAGTATTTT.

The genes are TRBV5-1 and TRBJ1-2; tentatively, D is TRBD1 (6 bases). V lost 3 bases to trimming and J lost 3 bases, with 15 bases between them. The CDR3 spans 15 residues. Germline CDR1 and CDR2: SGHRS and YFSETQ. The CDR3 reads CASSSGAGMDYGYTF. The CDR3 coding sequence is TGCGCCAGCAGCTCGGGGGCCGGCATGGACTATGGCTACACCTTC.

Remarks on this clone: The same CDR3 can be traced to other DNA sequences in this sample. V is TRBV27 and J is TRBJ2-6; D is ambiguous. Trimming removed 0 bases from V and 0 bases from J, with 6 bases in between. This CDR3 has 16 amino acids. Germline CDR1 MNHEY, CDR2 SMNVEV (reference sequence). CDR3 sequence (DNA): TGTGCCAGCAGTTTATCGGCAGGCTCTGGGGCCAACGTCCTGACTTTC. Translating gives CASSLSAGSGANVLTF.

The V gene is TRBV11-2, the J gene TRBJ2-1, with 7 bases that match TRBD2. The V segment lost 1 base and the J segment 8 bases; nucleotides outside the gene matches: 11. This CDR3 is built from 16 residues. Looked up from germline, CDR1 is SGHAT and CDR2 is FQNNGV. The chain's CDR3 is CASSLGWGGSLDEQFF. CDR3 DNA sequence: TGTGCCAGCAGCTTAGGGTGGGGCGGGAGTTTGGATGAGCAGTTCTTC.

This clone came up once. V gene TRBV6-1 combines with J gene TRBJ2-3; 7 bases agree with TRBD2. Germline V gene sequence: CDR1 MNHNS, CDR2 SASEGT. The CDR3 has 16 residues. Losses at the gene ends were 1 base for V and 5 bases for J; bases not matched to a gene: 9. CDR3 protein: CASSEVAGEGQDTQYF. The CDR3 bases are TGTGCCAGCAGTGAAGTGGCGGGAGAAGGTCAAGATACGCAGTATTTT.

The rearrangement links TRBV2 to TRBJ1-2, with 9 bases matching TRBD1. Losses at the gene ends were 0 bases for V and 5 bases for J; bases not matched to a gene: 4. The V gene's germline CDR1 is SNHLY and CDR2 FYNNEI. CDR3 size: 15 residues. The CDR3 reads CASSEAIQGAYGYTF. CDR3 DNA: TGTGCCAGCAGTGAAGCCATACAGGGGGCATATGGCTACACCTTC.

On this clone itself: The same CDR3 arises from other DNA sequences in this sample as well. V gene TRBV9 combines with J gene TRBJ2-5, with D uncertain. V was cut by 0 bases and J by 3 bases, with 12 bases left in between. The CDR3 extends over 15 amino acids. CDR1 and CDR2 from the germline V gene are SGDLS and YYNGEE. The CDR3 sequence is CASSVGWAGEETQYF. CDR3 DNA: TGTGCCAGCAGCGTAGGGTGGGCAGGAGAAGAGACCCAGTACTTC.

CDR3 residues: CASRDNADTYTDTQYF. For the CDR3, the DNA is TGTGCCAGCAGAGACAACGCAGACACTTACACAGATACGCAGTATTTT. V usage is TRBV2 and J usage is TRBJ2-3; D unclear. This CDR3 is 16 amino acids long. Per germline, CDR1 SNHLY and CDR2 FYNNEI. V gave up 6 bases and J gave up 2 bases, with 18 bases separating them.